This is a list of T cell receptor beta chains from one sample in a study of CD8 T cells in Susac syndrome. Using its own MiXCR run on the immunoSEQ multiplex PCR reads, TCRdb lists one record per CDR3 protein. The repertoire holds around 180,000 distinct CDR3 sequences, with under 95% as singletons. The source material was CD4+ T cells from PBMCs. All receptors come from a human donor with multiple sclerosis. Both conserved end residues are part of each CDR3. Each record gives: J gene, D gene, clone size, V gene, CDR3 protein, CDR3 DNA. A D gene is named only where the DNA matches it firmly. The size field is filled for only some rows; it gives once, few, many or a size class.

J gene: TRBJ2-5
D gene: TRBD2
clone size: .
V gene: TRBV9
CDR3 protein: CASSVSSSGQETQYF
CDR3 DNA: TGTGCCAGCAGCGTCTCCTCTAGCGGCCAAGAGACCCAGTACTTC

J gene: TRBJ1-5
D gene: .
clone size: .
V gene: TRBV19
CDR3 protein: CASSIPGGQPQHF
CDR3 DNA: TGTGCCAGTAGTATACCGGGGGGACAGCCCCAGCATTTT

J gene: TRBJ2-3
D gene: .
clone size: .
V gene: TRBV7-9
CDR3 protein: CASTPSGTAADTQYF
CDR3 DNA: TGTGCCAGCACCCCCTCGGGCACCGCGGCAGATACGCAGTATTTT

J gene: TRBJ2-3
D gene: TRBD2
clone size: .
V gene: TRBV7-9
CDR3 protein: CASSSRPTSGATDTQYF
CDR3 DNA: TGTGCCAGCAGCTCCCGACCGACTAGCGGGGCCACAGATACGCAGTATTTT

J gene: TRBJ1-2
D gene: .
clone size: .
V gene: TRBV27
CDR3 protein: CASSLSPNYGYTF
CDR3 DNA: TGTGCCAGCAGTTTGAGTCCTAACTATGGCTACACCTTC

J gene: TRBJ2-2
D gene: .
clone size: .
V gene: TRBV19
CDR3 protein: CASSIFSRVQGPPSKTGELFF
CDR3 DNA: TGTGCCAGTAGTATCTTCTCTAGGGTACAGGGCCCCCCAAGCAAGACCGGGGAGCTGTTTTTT

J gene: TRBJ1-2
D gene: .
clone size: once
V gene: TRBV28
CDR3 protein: CASRNSQGDYGYTF
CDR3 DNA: TGTGCCAGCAGGAACAGTCAAGGGGACTATGGCTACACCTTC

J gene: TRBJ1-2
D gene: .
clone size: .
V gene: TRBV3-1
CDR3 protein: CASSQALNRYGYTF
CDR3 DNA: TGTGCCAGCAGCCAAGCCTTAAATCGCTATGGCTACACCTTC

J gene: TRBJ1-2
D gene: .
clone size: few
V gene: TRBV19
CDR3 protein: CASTDRFYGYTF
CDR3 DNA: TGTGCCAGTACTGACAGATTCTATGGCTACACCTTC

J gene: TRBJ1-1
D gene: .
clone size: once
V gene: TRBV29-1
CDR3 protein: CSVEPTSPGTEAFF
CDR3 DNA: TGCAGCGTTGAACCCACATCCCCGGGGACTGAAGCTTTCTTT

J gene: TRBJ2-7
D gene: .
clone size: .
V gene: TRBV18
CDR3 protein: CASSPYSSYEQYF
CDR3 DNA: TGTGCCAGCTCACCATATAGCTCCTACGAGCAGTACTTC

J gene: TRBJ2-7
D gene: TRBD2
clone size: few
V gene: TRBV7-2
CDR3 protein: CASSPTSVDYEQYF
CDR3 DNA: TGTGCCAGCAGCCCAACTAGCGTAGACTACGAGCAGTACTTC

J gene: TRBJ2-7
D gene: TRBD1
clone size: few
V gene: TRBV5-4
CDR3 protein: CASSPTGHEQYF
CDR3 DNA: TGTGCCAGCAGTCCGACAGGGCACGAGCAGTACTTC

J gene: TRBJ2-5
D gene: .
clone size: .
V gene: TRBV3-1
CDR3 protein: CASSQAQRETQYF
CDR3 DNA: TGTGCCAGCAGCCAGGCCCAACGGGAGACCCAGTACTTC

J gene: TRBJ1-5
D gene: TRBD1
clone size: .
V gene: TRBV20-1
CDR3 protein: CSAGRQGWNQPQHF
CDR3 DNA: TGCAGTGCTGGCCGACAGGGTTGGAATCAGCCCCAGCATTTT

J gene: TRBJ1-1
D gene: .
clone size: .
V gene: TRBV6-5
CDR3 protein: CASSYRGEAFF
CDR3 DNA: TGTGCCAGCAGTTACCGCGGTGAAGCTTTCTTT

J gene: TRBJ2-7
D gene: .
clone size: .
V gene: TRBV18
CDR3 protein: CASSPEGSRSYEQYF
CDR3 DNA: TGTGCCAGCTCACCAGAGGGCTCGCGTAGCTACGAGCAGTACTTC

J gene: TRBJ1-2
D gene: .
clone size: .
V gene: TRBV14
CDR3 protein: CASSQESRGDGYTF
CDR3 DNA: TGTGCCAGCAGCCAAGAAAGCAGGGGAGATGGCTACACCTTC

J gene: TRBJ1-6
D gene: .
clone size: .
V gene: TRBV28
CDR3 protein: CASRLGGFSPLHF
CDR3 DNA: TGTGCCAGCCGCCTGGGGGGTTTCTCACCCCTCCACTTT

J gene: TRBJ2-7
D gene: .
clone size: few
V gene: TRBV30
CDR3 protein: CAWGRVTSEQYF
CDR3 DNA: TGTGCCTGGGGCAGGGTGACCTCCGAGCAGTACTTC

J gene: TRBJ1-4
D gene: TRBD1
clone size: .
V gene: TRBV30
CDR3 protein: CAWSRGRGEKLFF
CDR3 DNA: TGTGCCTGGAGCAGGGGGAGAGGTGAAAAACTGTTTTTT

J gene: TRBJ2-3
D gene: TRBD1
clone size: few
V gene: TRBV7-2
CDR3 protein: CASSSSPGTGAYF
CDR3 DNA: TGTGCCAGCAGCTCCTCGCCCGGGACAGGCGCGTATTTT

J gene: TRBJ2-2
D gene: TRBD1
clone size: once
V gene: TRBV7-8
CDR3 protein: CASSLGTGTHTGELFF
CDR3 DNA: TGTGCCAGCAGCTTAGGGACAGGGACCCACACCGGGGAGCTGTTTTTT

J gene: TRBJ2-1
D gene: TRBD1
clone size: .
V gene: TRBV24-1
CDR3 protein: CATSDQTGYYDEQFF
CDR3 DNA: TGTGCCACCAGTGATCAGACAGGGTATTACGATGAGCAGTTCTTC

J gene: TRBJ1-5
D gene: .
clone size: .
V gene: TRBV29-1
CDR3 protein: CSVEEPVGQPQHF
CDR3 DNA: TGCAGCGTTGAAGAACCGGTGGGGCAGCCCCAGCATTTT

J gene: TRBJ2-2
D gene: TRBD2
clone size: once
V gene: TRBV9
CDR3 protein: CASSVATSPTNTGELFF
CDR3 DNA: TGTGCCAGCAGCGTAGCGACTAGCCCTACCAACACCGGGGAGCTGTTTTTT

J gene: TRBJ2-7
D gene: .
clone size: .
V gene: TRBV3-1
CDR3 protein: CASSTAGDEQYF
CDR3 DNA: TGTGCCAGCAGCACCGCTGGAGACGAGCAGTACTTC

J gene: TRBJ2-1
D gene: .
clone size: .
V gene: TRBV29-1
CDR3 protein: CSVVWSSSYNEQFF
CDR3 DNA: TGCAGCGTGGTCTGGTCTAGCTCCTACAATGAGCAGTTCTTC

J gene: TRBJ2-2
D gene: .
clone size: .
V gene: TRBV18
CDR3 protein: CASSPSGLLNTGELFF
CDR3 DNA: TGTGCCAGCTCTCCGTCGGGACTGCTGAACACCGGGGAGCTGTTTTTT

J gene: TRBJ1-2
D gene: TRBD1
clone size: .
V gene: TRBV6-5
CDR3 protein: CASSYRDRASLDGYTF
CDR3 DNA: TGTGCCAGCAGTTACAGGGACAGGGCCTCCTTGGATGGCTACACCTTC

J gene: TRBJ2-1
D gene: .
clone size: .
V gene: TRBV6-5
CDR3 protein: CASRPPGSSYNEQFF
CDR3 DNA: TGTGCCAGCAGACCTCCCGGGTCCTCCTACAATGAGCAGTTCTTC

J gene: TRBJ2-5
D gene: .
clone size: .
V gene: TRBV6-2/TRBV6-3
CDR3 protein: CASSTEWSSRGKETQYF
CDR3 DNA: TGTGCCAGCAGTACTGAGTGGAGCAGTCGTGGAAAAGAGACCCAGTACTTC

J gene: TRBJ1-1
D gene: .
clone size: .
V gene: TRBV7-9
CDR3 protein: CASSPIGGEKAFF
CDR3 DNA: TGTGCCAGCAGCCCCATCGGAGGGGAGAAAGCTTTCTTT